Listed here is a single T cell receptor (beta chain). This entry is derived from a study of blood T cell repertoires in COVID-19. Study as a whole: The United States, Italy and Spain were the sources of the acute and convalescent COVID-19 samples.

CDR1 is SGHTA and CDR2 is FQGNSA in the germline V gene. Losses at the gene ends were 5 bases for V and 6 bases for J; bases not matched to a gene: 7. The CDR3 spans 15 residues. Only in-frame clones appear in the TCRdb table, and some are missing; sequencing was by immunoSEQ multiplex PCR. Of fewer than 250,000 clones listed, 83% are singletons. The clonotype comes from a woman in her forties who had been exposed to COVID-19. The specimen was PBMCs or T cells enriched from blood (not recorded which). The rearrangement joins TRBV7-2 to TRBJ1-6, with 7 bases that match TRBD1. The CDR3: CASSPTTGTNSPLHF. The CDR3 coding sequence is TGTGCCAGCAGCCCAACGACAGGGACTAATTCACCCCTCCACTTT.